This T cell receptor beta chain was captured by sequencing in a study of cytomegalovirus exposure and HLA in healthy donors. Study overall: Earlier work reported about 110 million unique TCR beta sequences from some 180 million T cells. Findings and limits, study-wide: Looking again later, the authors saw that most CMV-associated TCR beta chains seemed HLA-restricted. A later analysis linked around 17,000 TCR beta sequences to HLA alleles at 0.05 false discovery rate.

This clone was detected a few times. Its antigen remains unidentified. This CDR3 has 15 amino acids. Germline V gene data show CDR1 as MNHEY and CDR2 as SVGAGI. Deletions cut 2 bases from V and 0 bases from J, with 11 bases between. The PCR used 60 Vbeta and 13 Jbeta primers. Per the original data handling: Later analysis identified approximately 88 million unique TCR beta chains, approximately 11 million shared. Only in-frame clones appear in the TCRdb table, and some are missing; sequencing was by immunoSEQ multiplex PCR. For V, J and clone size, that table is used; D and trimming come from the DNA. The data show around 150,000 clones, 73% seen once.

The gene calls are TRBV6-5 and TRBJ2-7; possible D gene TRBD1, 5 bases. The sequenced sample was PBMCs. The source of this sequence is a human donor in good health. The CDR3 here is CASSYPTGHSYEQYF. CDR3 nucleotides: TGTGCCAGCAGTTACCCGACTGGACACTCCTACGAGCAGTACTTC.